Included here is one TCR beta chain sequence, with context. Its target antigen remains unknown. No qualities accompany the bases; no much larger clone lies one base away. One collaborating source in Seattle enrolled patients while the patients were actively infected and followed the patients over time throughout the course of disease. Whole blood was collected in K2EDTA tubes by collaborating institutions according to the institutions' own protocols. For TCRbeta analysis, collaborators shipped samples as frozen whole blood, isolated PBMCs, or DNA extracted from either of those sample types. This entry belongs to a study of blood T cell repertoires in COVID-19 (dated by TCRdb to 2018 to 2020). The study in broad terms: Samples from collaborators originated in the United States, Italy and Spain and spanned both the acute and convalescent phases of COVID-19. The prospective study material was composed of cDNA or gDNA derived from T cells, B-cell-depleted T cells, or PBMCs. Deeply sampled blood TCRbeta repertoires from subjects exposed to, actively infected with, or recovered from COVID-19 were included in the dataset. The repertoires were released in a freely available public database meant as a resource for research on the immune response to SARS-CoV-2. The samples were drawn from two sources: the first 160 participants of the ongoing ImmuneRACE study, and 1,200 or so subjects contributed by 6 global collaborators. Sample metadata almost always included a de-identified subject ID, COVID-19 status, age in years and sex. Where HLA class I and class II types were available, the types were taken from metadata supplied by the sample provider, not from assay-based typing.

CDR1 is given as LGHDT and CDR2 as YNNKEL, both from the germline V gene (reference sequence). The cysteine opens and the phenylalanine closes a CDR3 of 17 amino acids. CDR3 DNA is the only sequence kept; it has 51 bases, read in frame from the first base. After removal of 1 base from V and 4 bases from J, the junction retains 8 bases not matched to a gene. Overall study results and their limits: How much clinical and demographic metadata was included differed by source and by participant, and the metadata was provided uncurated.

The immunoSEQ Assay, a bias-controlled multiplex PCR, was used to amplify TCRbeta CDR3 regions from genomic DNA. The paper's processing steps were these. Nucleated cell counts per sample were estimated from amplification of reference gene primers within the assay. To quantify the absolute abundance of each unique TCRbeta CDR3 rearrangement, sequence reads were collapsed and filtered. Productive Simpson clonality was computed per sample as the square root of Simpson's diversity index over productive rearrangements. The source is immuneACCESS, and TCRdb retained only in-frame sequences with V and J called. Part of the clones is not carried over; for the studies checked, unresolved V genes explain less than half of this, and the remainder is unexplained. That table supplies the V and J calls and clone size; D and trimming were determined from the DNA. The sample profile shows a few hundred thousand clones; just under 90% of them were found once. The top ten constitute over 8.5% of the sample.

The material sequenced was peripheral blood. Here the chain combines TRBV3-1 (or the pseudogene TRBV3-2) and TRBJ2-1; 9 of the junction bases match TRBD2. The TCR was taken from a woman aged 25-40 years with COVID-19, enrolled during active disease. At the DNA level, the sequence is TGTGCCAGCAGCCAAGGGTGGCGGGGGGGTAAGTACAATGAGCAGTTCTTC. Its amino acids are CASSQGWRGGKYNEQFF.